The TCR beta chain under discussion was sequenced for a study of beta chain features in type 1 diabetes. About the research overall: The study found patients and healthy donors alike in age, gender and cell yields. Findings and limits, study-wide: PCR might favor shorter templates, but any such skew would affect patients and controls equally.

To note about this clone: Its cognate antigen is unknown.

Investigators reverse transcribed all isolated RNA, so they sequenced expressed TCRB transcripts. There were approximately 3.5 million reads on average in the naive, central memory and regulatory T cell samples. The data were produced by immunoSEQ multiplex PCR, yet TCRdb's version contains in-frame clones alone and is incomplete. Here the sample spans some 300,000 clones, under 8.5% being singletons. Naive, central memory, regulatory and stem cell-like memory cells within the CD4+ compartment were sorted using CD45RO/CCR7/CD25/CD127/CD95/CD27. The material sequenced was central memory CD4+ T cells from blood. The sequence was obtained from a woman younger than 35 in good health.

In DNA form, the CDR3 reads TGTGCCACCAGCAGAGTGGAGATCGGGGTTAGGGCCAAAAACATTCAGTACTTC. As protein: CATSRVEIGVRAKNIQYF. This chain joins TRBV15 and TRBJ2-4; tentative D call: TRBD2 (5 bases). With 1 base removed from V and 1 base from J, the gap between germline ends came to 17 bases. CDR3 length equals 18 residues. In germline, CDR1 is LNHNV, CDR2 YYDKDF (reference sequence).